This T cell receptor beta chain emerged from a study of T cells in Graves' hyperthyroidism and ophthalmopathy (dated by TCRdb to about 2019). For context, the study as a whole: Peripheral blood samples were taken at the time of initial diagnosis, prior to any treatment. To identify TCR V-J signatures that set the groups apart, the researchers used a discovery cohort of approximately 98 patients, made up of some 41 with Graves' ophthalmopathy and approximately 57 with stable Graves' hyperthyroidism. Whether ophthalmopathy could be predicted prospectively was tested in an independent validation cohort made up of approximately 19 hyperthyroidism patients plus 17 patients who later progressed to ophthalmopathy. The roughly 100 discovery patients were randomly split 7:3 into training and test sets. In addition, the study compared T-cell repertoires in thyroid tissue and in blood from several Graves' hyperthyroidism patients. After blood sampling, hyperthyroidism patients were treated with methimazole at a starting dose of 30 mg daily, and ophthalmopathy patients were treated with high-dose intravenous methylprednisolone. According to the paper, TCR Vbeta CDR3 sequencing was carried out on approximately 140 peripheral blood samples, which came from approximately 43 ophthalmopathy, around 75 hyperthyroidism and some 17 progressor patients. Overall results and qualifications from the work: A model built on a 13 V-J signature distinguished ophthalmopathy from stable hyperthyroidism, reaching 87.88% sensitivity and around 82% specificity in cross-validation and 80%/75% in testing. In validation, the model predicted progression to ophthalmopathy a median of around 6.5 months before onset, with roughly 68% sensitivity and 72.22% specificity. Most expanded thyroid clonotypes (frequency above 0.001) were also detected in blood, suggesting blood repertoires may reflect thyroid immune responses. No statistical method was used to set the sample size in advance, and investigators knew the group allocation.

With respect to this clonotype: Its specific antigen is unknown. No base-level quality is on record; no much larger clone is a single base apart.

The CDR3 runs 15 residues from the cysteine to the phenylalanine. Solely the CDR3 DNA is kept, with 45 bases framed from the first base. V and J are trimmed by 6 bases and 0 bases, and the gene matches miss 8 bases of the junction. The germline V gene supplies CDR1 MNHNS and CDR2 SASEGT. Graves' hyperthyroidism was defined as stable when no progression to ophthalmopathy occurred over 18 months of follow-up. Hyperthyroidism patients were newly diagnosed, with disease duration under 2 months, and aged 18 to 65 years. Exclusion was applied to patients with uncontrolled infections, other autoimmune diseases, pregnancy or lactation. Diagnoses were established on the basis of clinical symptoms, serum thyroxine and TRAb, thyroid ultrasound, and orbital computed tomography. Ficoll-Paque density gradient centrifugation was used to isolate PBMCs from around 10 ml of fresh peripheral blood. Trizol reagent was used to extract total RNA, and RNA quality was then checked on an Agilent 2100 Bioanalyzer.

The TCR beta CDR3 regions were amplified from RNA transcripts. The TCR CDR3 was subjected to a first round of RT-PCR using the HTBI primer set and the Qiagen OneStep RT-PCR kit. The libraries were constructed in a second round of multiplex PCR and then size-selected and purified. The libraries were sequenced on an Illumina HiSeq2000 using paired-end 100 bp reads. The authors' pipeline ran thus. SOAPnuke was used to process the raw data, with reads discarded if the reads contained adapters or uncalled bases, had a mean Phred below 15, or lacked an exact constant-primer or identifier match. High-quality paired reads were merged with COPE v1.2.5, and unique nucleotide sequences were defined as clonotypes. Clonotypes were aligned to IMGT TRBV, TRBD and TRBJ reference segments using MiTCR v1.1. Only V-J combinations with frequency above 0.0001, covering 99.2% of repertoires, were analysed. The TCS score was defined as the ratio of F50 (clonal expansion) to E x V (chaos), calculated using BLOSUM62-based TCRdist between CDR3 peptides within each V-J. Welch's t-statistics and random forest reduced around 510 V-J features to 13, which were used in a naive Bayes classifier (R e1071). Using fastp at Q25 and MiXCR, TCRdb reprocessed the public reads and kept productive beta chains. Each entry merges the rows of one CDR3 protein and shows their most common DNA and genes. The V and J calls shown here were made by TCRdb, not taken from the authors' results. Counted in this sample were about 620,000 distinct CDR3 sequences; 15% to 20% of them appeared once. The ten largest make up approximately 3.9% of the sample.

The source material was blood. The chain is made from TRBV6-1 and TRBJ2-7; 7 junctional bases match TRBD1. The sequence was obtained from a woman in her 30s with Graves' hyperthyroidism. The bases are TGTGCCAGCAGCGAACAGACAGGGAGCTCCTACGAGCAGTACTTC. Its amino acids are CASSEQTGSSYEQYF.